This T cell receptor (beta chain) was found in a study of T cell responses to AZD1222 COVID-19 vaccine. Only in-frame clones appear in the TCRdb table, and some are missing; sequencing was by immunoSEQ multiplex PCR. The sample lists 120,000 or so clones; 85% to 90% were seen once. Study outcomes and limitations: Regions 160-218 and 743-854 dominated among vaccine-associated CD4 TCRs spanning spike. Spike-specific TCR repertoires showed rising breadth and depth after two AZD1222 doses. White British donors predominated, females outnumbered males, and clonal diversity was possibly underestimated.

Looked up from germline, CDR1 is MNHEY and CDR2 is SVGAGI. V dropped 8 bases and J dropped 2 bases, with 13 bases sitting between them. The CDR3 totals 13 residues. A remark on this clone: Antigen specificity is unknown.

The origin of this receptor is an adult in good health. This specimen consisted of peripheral blood, obtained on day 0 of MenACWY control vaccination. The chain employs TRBV6-5 and TRBJ2-7; possibly TRBD2 for D (6 bases). CDR3 region: CASGRGGAYEQYF. The CDR3, as DNA: TGTGCCAGCGGTAGGGGCGGGGCCTACGAGCAGTACTTC.